This entry features one T cell receptor (beta chain) sequence. Its antigen has not been determined. No clone much larger than this one lies a single base away; base qualities are absent. Without any cell sorting, total RNA and DNA were co-extracted from about 20-30 mg of bulk tissue using the AllPrep DNA/RNA mini kit. Between late 2015 and early 2016, a handful of patients in China with histopathologically diagnosed primary liver carcinoma had surgical resection. At the time of sampling, the patients were treatment-naive and had chronic HBV infection. Each fresh piece of tumor and adjacent tissue was cut in two, with one half stored in RNAlater at -80 degrees C and the other half sent for histology. These data belong to a study of tumor-infiltrating lymphocytes in primary liver carcinoma (dated 2017 in TCRdb). With respect to the entire study: Of the five patients, three men and two women aged 30 to 69 years, four had hepatocellular carcinoma and one had combined HCC and intrahepatic cholangiocarcinoma. The five patients had tumors of stage T1-T3 N0M0, with maximum diameters ranging from roughly 4.2 to 10 cm. Each sample produced roughly 3.65 to 8 million productive TCRbeta reads, and read depth showed no significant difference between tissue types. TCRbeta repertoire sequencing, expression microarrays and whole-exome sequencing were combined in the study across five regions of each liver tumor, with adjacent normal tissue and blood also included. A total of roughly 35 specimens from 5 patients, comprising some 25 tumor regions, 5 adjacent noncancerous liver tissues and 5 peripheral blood samples, were covered by TCRbeta repertoire sequencing. Reproducibility between technical replicate repertoires was high, with correlation coefficients above 0.98 and mean shared-clone rates approximately 0.91. Points the paper makes about the study in general: Compared with blood, tumors had a significantly larger share of the repertoire taken up by the top 250 clones (p = 0.039). With just 4 to 6 patients in the study, the authors point out that the findings should be validated in a larger study. Only the TCR beta chain was sequenced, which likely underestimates true repertoire diversity because unpaired alpha chains were not captured. Because the samples were bulk and unsorted, CD4+ and CD8+ T cell repertoires could not be compared. Consistent with antigen-driven expansion, pairs of tumor regions showed higher repertoire overlap (mean about 36%) than either tumor-adjacent pairs (about 17%) or tumor-blood pairs (approximately 15%).

The CDR3 covers 14 residues, taking in both the cysteine and the phenylalanine. Of the read, only the CDR3 DNA is kept; its 42 bases are in frame from base 1. The trim is 5 bases for V and 4 bases for J, with a gap of 13 bases between the germline ends. TCRbeta-specific cDNA was reverse-transcribed from around 0.45 ug total RNA using a constant-region primer and ProtoScript II reverse transcriptase. Three nested multiplex PCR rounds, following a slightly modified ARM-PCR procedure, were used to build the TCRbeta libraries. The first two PCR rounds used multiplex TRBV1-TRBV30 forward primers with a Cbeta reverse primer, each for about 10 cycles. Sample barcodes and Illumina adapters were added in a final 25-cycle PCR using Deep VentR polymerase. Before sequencing, amplicons of 200-500 bp were gel-purified using a QIAquick gel extraction kit. The TCRbeta amplicons were sequenced with 250-bp paired-end reads on an Illumina HiSeq 2500. In the original analysis: Quality trimming of reads was performed with Trimmomatic v0.33, and paired reads were merged with FLASH v1.2.11 so that full CDR3 sequences could be recovered. V, D and J germline segments were assigned to the rearranged TCRbeta sequences using MiGEC v1.2.1b. VDJtools v1.0.0 computed clonotype statistics and Shannon-Wiener diversity indices. Except for diversity analysis, only each sample's 250 most abundant clonotypes were used in subsequent analyses to reduce sampling bias. TCRdb reran the public reads through fastp at Q25 and MiXCR, keeping productive beta chains. Merged by CDR3 protein, the rows form single entries marked with the most common genes and DNA. It is TCRdb's table, rather than the study itself, that gives the V and J calls and clone size. Within this sample are around 80,000 distinct CDR3 sequences, with about three quarters of them counted one time only. The ten largest clonotypes hold less than 30% of the sample.

The chain is assembled from TRBV12-3 or TRBV12-4 and TRBJ2-3, with TRBD2 tentatively as D gene (5 bases match). The TCR comes from a man aged 35 to 55 with primary liver carcinoma and hepatitis B virus infection. The specimen was tumor-adjacent normal liver tissue. The CDR3 protein is CASSPCTRPDTQYF. The nucleotide sequence is TGTGCCAGCAGTCCCTGCACTAGGCCAGATACGCAGTATTTT.